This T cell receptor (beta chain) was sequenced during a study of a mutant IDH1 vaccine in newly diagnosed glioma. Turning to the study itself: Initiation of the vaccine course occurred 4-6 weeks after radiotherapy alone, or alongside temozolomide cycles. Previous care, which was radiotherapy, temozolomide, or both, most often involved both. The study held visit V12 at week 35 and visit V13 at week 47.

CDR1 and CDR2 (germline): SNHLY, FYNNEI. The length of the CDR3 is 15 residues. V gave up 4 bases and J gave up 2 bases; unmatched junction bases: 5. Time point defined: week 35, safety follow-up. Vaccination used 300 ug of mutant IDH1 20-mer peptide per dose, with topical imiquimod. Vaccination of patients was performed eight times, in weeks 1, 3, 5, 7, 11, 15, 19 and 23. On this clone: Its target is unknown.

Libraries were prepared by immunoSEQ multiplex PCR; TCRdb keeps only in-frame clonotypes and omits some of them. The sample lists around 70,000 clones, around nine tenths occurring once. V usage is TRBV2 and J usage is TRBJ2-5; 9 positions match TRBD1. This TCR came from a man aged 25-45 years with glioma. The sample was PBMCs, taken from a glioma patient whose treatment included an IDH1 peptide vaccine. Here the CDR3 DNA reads TGTGCCAGCAGTGTGACAGGGGGTCATCAAGAGACCCAGTACTTC. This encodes CASSVTGGHQETQYF.